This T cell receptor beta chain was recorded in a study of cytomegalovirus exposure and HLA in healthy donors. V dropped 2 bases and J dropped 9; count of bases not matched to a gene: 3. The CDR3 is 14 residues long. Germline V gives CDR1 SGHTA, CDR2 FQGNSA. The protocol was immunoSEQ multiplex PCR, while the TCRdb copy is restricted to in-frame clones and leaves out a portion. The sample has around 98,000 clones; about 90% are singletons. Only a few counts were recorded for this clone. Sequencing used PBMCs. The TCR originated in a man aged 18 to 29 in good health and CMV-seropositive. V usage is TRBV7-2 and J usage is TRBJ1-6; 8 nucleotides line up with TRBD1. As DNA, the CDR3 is TGTGCCAGCAGCTTACCAGGGGGCAGTTCACCCCTCCACTTT. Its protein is CASSLPGGSSPLHF. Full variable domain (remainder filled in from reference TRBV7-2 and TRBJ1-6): GAGVSQSPSNKVTEKGKDVELRCDPISGHTALYWYRQSLGQGLEFLIYFQGNSAPDKSGLPSDRFSAERTGGSVSTLTIQRTQQEDSAVYLCASSLPGGSSPLHFGNGTRLTVT.